This T cell receptor beta chain was profiled in a study of blood T cell repertoires in COVID-19. As for the study in general: PBMCs, B-cell-depleted T cells, or T cells were the source of the cDNA or gDNA that made up the material.

Trimming took off 0 bases at V and 9 bases at J, with 21 bases between the two ends. Germline lookup yields CDR1 LGHNA and CDR2 YNFKEQ. This CDR3 has 17 amino acids. Clones were sequenced by immunoSEQ multiplex PCR, and TCRdb holds only the in-frame ones, with some missing. The data contain more than 95,000 clones, around 80% of them seen just once; the ten biggest clones take up less than 7.5%. V usage is TRBV4-2 and J usage is TRBJ1-3, with D unclear. Sequencing was performed on peripheral blood. The clonotype comes from a man between 65 and 85 years old with acute or convalescent COVID-19. The CDR3 protein is CASSQDPSQSGKGTIYF. CDR3 in DNA: TGTGCCAGCAGCCAAGACCCCTCTCAAAGCGGGAAGGGCACCATATATTTT.